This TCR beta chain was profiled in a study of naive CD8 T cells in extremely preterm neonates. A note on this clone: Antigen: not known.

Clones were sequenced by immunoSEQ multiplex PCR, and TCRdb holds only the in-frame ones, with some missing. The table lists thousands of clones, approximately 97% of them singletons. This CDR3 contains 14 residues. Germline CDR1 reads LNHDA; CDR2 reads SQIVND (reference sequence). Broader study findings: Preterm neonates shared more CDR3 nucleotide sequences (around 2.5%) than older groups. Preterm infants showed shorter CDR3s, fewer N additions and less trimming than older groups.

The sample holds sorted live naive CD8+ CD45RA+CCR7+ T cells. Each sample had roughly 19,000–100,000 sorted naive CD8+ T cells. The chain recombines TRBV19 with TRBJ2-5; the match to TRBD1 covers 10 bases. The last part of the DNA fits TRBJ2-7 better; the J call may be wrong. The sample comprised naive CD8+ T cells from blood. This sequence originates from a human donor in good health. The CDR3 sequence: CASSEGQGPYEQYF. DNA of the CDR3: TGTGCCAGTAGTGAGGGACAGGGGCCCTACGAGCAGTACTTC.